This T cell receptor (beta chain) is drawn from a study of blood T cells in healthy people across ages. Points from the study as a whole: More naive CD4+ cells and higher diversity marked long-lived donors relative to aged donors.

A second roughly 6 to 12 cycle PCR used barcoded and J-beta primers. A single record per CDR3 protein comes from TCRdb applying MiXCR to the 5' RACE reads. The sample yields hundreds of thousands of distinct CDR3 sequences, about 24% seen once. CDR1 is DFQATT and CDR2 is SNEGSKA in the germline V gene (reference sequence). This CDR3 contains 13 residues. Trimming cost V 5 bases and J 2 bases, with 11 bases left between them. A word on this clonotype: Its antigen is currently unknown.

The same sample was also studied in work on T cells of mothers and their children. That paper states: In each mother, TCR beta CDR3 reads exceeded 8 million; in each child, they numbered approximately 3 million.

The chain is built from TRBV20-1 and TRBJ2-3, with D possibly being TRBD2 (5 bases). The sample was blood. The sequence came from a boy under 18 in good health. CDR3 nucleotide sequence: TGCAGTGCTGGGAGCGCGAACACAGATACGCAGTATTTT. Amino acid sequence: CSAGSANTDTQYF.